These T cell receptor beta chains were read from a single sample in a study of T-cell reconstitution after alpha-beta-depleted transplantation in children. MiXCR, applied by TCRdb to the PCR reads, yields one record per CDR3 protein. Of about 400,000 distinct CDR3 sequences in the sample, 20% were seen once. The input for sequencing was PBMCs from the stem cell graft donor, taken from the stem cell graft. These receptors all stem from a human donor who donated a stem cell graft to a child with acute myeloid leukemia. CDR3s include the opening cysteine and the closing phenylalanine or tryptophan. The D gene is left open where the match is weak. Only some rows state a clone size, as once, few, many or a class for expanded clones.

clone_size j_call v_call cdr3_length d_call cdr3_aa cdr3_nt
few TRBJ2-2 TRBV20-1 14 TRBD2 CSAREAGGAGELFF TGCAGTGCTAGAGAGGCGGGAGGTGCCGGGGAGCTGTTTTTT
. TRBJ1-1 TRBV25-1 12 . CASGGLNTEAFF TGTGCCAGCGGGGGATTGAACACTGAAGCTTTCTTT
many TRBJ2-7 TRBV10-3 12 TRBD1 CASRTGLDEQYF TGTGCCTCACGGACAGGGTTGGACGAGCAGTACTTC
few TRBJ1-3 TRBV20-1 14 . CSASLVTSGNTIYF TGCAGTGCCTCCCTCGTTACCTCTGGAAACACCATATATTTT
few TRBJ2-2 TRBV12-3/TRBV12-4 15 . CASSPGGPSTGELFF TGTGCCAGCAGCCCAGGGGGGCCGTCCACCGGGGAGCTGTTTTTT
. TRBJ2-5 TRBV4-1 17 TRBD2 CASSPNLASGSQETQYF TGCGCCAGCAGCCCGAATTTGGCTAGCGGGTCGCAAGAGACCCAGTACTTC
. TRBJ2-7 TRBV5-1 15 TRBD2 CASSFSSGGTYEQYF TGCGCCAGCAGCTTTAGCAGCGGGGGAACCTACGAGCAGTACTTC
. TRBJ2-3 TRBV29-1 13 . CSVGTKSTDTQYF TGCAGCGTTGGAACCAAGAGCACAGATACGCAGTATTTT
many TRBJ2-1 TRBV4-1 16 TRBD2 CASSQVAGGQNNEQFF TGCGCCAGCAGCCAAGTTGCGGGAGGGCAGAACAATGAGCAGTTCTTC
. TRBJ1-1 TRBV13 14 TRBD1 CASSLQGRGPEAFF TGTGCCAGCAGCTTACAAGGCAGGGGGCCTGAAGCTTTCTTT
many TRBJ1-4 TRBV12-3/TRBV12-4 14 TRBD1 CASSRTGRNEKLFF TGTGCCAGCAGTCGGACAGGGCGCAATGAAAAACTGTTTTTT
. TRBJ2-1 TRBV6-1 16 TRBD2 CASSRGAGLAGNEQFF TGTGCCAGCAGTAGGGGCGCTGGACTAGCGGGAAATGAGCAGTTCTTC
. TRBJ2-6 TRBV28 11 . CATVGANVLTF TGTGCCACCGTCGGGGCCAACGTCCTGACTTTC
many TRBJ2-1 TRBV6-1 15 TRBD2 CASSPTSGDYNEQFF TGTGCCAGCAGCCCGACTAGCGGGGACTACAATGAGCAGTTCTTC
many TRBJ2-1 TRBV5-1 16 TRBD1 CASSLKGTGDYNEQFF TGCGCCAGCAGCCTAAAAGGGACAGGAGATTACAATGAGCAGTTCTTC
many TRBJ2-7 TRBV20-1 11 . CSARQTYEQYF TGCAGTGCTAGACAAACCTACGAGCAGTACTTC
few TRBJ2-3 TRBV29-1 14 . CSAEGRGGTDTQYF TGCAGCGCCGAGGGGCGCGGGGGCACAGATACGCAGTATTTT
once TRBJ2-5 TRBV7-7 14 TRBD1 CASSLSRQGETQYF TGTGCTAGCAGCTTATCCCGACAGGGAGAGACCCAGTACTTC
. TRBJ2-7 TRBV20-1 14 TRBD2 CSANLAGVPYEQYF TGCAGTGCCAACCTAGCGGGAGTCCCCTACGAGCAGTACTTC
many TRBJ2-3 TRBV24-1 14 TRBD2 CATALGREADTQYF TGTGCCACCGCCCTTGGGCGGGAGGCAGATACGCAGTATTTT
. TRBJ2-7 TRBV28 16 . CASSLRLGGSSYEQYF TGTGCCAGCAGTTTACGGCTCGGGGGATCCTCCTACGAGCAGTACTTC
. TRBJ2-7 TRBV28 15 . CASSSPGIDSYEQYF TGTGCCAGCAGTTCGCCAGGGATTGACTCCTACGAGCAGTACTTC
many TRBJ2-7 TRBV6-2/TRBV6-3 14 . CASITGRTSYEQYF TGTGCCAGCATAACGGGCAGGACCTCCTACGAGCAGTACTTC
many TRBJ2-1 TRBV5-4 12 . CASSSTDNEQFF TGTGCCAGCAGCTCAACCGACAATGAGCAGTTCTTC
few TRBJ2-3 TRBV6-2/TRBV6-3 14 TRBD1 CASGDDRDTDTQYF TGTGCCAGCGGGGACGACAGGGATACAGATACGCAGTATTTT
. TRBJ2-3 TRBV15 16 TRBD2 CATSRGGLAGTDTQYF TGTGCCACCAGCAGAGGGGGACTAGCGGGCACAGATACGCAGTATTTT
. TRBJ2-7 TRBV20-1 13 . CSARDRASWEQYF TGCAGTGCTAGAGATAGGGCTTCATGGGAGCAGTACTTC
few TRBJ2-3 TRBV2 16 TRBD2 CASTGTSGVSTDTQYF TGTGCCAGCACCGGGACTAGCGGGGTCAGCACAGATACGCAGTATTTT
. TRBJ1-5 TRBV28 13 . CASSPHQYQPQHF TGTGCCAGCAGTCCGCATCAGTATCAGCCCCAGCATTTT
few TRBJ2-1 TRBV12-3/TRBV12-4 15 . CASSLRRVGYNEQFF TGTGCCAGCAGTTTACGGCGGGTCGGGTACAATGAGCAGTTCTTC
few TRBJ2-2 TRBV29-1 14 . CSGGSGANTGELFF TGCAGCGGGGGTAGTGGGGCGAACACCGGGGAGCTGTTTTTT
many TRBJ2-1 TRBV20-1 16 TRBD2 CSARGPPSGRADEQFF TGCAGTGCTAGAGGACCGCCTAGCGGGAGGGCCGATGAGCAGTTCTTC
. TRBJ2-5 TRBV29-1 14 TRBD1 CSVSGQGGQETQYF TGCAGCGTCAGCGGACAGGGGGGTCAAGAGACCCAGTACTTC
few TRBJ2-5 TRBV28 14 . CASTFSGTQETQYF TGTGCCAGCACCTTCAGTGGCACACAAGAGACCCAGTACTTC
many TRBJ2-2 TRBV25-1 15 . CASKEGAMDTGELFF TGTGCCAGCAAGGAGGGGGCTATGGACACCGGGGAGCTGTTTTTT
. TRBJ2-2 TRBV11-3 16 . CASSFGDTSGTGELFF TGTGCCAGCAGCTTTGGGGACACGTCGGGGACCGGGGAGCTGTTTTTT
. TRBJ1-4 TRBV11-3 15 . CASSPGTPLGEKLFF TGTGCCAGCAGCCCTGGGACACCGCTTGGGGAAAAACTGTTTTTT
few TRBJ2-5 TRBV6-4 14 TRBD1 CASIPRGYEETQYF TGTGCCAGCATTCCCAGGGGGTACGAAGAGACCCAGTACTTC
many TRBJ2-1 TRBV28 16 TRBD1 CASSPIRKGGDNEQFF TGTGCCAGCAGTCCCATTCGTAAAGGGGGCGACAATGAGCAGTTCTTC
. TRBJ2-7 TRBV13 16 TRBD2 CASSDRLAGDSYEQYF TGTGCCAGCAGCGATAGACTAGCGGGAGACTCCTACGAGCAGTACTTC
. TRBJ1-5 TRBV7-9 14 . CASNSQGPNQPQHF TGTGCCAGCAACTCACAGGGCCCGAATCAGCCCCAGCATTTT
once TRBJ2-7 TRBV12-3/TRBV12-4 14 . CASSPERDTYEQYF TGTGCCAGCAGCCCCGAACGGGACACCTACGAGCAGTACTTC
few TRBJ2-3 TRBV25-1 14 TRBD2 CASQLAGGRDTQYF TGTGCCAGTCAACTAGCGGGAGGGCGTGATACGCAGTATTTT
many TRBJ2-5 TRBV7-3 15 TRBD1 CASSLTADRAETQYF TGTGCCAGCAGCTTAACCGCGGACAGGGCGGAGACCCAGTACTTC
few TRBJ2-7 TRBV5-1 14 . CASSLTGTLSEQYF TGCGCCAGCAGCTTGACCGGGACACTTTCTGAGCAGTACTTC
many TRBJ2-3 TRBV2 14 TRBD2 CASSPGTNADTQYF TGTGCCAGCAGCCCCGGGACTAACGCAGATACGCAGTATTTT
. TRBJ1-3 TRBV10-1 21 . CARRRSSPDRGAPSGGNTIYF TGCGCCAGGAGACGGTCATCACCGGACAGAGGTGCTCCGTCAGGTGGAAACACCATATATTTT
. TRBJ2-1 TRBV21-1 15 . CASSALAVGRSEQFF TGTGCCAGCAGCGCGCTAGCGGTAGGTCGGAGTGAGCAGTTCTTC